What follows is one T cell receptor beta chain and its context. Per the germline V gene, CDR1 is SGHNT and CDR2 is YENEEA. This CDR3 comprises 16 residues. Trimming pared 3 bases from V and 4 bases from J, leaving 19 bases between. 13 Jbeta primers and 60 Vbeta primers were used for the PCR. Under the authors' procedure: Later work found tens of millions of unique TCR beta chains, with some 11 million shared. Assay used: immunoSEQ multiplex PCR; TCRdb lists only in-frame clones, some missing. V and J calls and clone size are those listed in that table; D and trimming were worked out from the DNA. The table records over 150,000 clones, 75% to 85% of them present only once. This entry comes from a study of cytomegalovirus exposure and HLA in healthy donors.

The chain links TRBV11-3 to TRBJ2-7; D gene ambiguous. The clonotype was recovered from a man younger than 40 in good health and CMV-seropositive. Material for sequencing was PBMCs. This CDR3 is CASSFFKWAGEYEQYF. The CDR3 DNA sequence: TGTGCCAGCAGCTTTTTTAAATGGGCAGGCGAATACGAGCAGTACTTC.